This T cell receptor (beta chain) was obtained from a study of T cell changes during pregnancy in multiple sclerosis. Germline assignment: CDR1 MNHEY and CDR2 SVGAGI. The CDR3 spans 13 residues. V dropped 5 bases and J dropped 2; count of bases not matched to a gene: 2. Clones were sequenced by immunoSEQ multiplex PCR, and TCRdb holds only the in-frame ones, with some missing. The table lists around 83,000 clones, around 90% of them singletons. Here the sequenced sample was CD4+ T cells from peripheral blood mononuclear cells, taken in the second trimester of pregnancy. The chain employs TRBV6-5 and TRBJ1-2; 7 bases are a match to TRBD1. This sequence was found in a female donor with multiple sclerosis, enrolled in a pregnancy study. This CDR3 is CASSPTGNYGYTF. The CDR3 region has the DNA TGTGCCAGCAGTCCGACAGGGAACTATGGCTACACCTTC.